The 30 T cell receptor beta chains reported below all come from one sample, sequenced in a study of Graves' ophthalmopathy and Graves' hyperthyroidism. Amplification targeted the TCR beta CDR3 regions, with RNA transcripts as the source material. HTBI-primed RT-PCR formed the first round, and a multiplex PCR formed the second. Using its own MiXCR run on the multiplex PCR reads, TCRdb lists one record per CDR3 protein. In the table there are roughly 400,000 distinct CDR3 sequences, about 15% of which are singletons. Sequencing used peripheral blood. These receptors came from an adult woman with stable Graves' hyperthyroidism.

Ten or more counts support this clonotype. J is TRBJ1-1 and V is TRBV27; 7 bases line up with TRBD1. J gave up 5 bases and V 2 bases, and 5 bases lay outside the gene matches. The CDR3 length is 14 residues. Germline CDR1 and CDR2: MNHEY and SMNVEV (reference sequence). The CDR3 sequence: CASSLRGRGTEAFF. The CDR3 coding sequence is TGTGCCAGCAGTTTAAGGGGGCGGGGGACTGAAGCTTTCTTT.

This clonotype was detected many times. The chain links TRBV27 to TRBJ1-1; D is perhaps TRBD1 (5 bases). CDR3 length: 15 residues. V dropped 4 bases and J dropped 5 bases, with 17 bases sitting between them. The germline V gene encodes CDR1 MNHEY and CDR2 SMNVEV (reference sequence). This CDR3 reads CASSSMDDSGTEAFF. In nucleotides, the CDR3 is TGTGCCAGCAGTTCGATGGACGACAGCGGTACTGAAGCTTTCTTT.

This clonotype was counted many times. The chain recombines TRBV28 with TRBJ1-2; D gene ambiguous. Trimming left V 5 bases short and J 2 bases short, with 9 bases between. The CDR3 has 13 residues. Germline lookup yields CDR1 MDHEN and CDR2 SYDVKM. This CDR3 reads CASSPQQNYGYTF. CDR3 DNA sequence: TGTGCCAGCAGTCCGCAACAGAACTATGGCTACACCTTC.

This clonotype was seen ten or more times. V and J are TRBV24-1 and TRBJ2-2; either TRBD1 or TRBD2 may fit D (5 bases each). Trimming shortened V by 5 bases and J by 2 bases, and 11 bases separated the two germline ends. The CDR3 is made up of 15 amino acids. CDR1 is KGHDR, CDR2 SFDVKD, per germline. The CDR3 sequence: CATSGEGLNTGELFF. The DNA of the CDR3 is TGTGCCACCAGTGGAGAGGGGCTCAACACCGGGGAGCTGTTTTTT.

A note on this clonotype: Germline is not matched at one junction end, which may reflect a read error. The rearrangement links TRBV30 to TRBJ1-6, with D unresolved. The CDR3 loop spans 13 amino acids. Germline loops: CDR1 GTSNPN, CDR2 SVGIG (reference sequence). The CDR3 is CVWSVRESSPLHF. CDR3 sequence (DNA): TGTGTCTGGAGTGTTCGGGAGAGTTCACCCCTCCACTTT.

This clonotype was recorded at least ten times. V usage is TRBV6-2 or TRBV6-3 and J usage is TRBJ1-1, with TRBD1 matching over 7 bases. Per germline, CDR1 MNHEY and CDR2 SVGEGT. V trimming: 0 bases; J trimming: 7 bases; junction bases outside the gene matches: 5. The CDR3 consists of 14 residues. DNA of the CDR3: TGTGCCAGCAGTTACTCAACAGGGGATGGTGAAGCTTTCTTT. This translates into CASSYSTGDGEAFF.

The chain uses TRBV12-3 or TRBV12-4 and TRBJ1-1; weak D call: TRBD1 (5 bases). The V gene lost 6 bases and the J gene lost 1 base, with 12 bases spanning the gap. The CDR3 runs 14 residues. For the CDR3, the DNA is TGTGCCAGCAGCCGACCCGACAGGAACACTGAAGCTTTCTTT. Translation gives CASSRPDRNTEAFF.

This clonotype has at least ten counts. V gene TRBV6-2 or TRBV6-3 combines with J gene TRBJ2-4; D is unclear. Germline lookup yields CDR1 MNHEY and CDR2 SVGEGT. This CDR3 comprises 13 residues. The ends were cut back, 7 bases at V and 1 base at J, with 8 bases in the middle. CDR3 loop: CASTSGAKNIQYF. The CDR3 nucleotides are TGTGCCAGCACCTCGGGTGCCAAAAACATTCAGTACTTC.

This clonotype has only one observation. This could be a read error, since a much larger clone is one nucleotide away. J is TRBJ2-7 and V is TRBV2, with TRBD1 matching over 9 bases. Germline V CDR1 and CDR2: SNHLY, FYNNEI. The CDR3 is 14 amino acids. CDR3: CVSSALDRGYEQYF. The CDR3 coding sequence is TGTGTCAGCAGTGCCCTGGACAGGGGCTACGAGCAGTACTTC.

This clonotype was observed many times. The rearrangement uses TRBV19 and TRBJ2-2; D remains unclear. The CDR3 has 14 residues. The V gene's germline CDR1 is LNHDA and CDR2 SQIVND (reference sequence). Trimming left V 5 bases short and J 3 bases short, with 10 bases between. The CDR3 reads CASSVSWDTGELFF. CDR3 bases: TGTGCCAGTAGTGTTTCCTGGGACACCGGGGAGCTGTTTTTT.

This clonotype has ten or more counts. The chain carries TRBV12-3 or TRBV12-4 and TRBJ1-5, with D perhaps matching TRBD1 (5 bases). CDR3 size: 14 residues. With 3 bases removed from V and 9 bases from J, the gap between germline ends came to 15 bases. CDR3 coding DNA: TGTGCCAGCAGTTTGGGAGGGGTAGGTTGGCCCCAGCATTTT. Translating it yields CASSLGGVGWPQHF.

This clonotype was observed at least ten times. This chain links TRBV9 with TRBJ2-4; 8 bases fit TRBD1. J gave up 8 bases and V 4 bases, and 11 bases lay outside the gene matches. This CDR3 has 15 residues. From germline, CDR1 is SGDLS and CDR2 YYNGEE. CDR3 protein: CASSRGSGQVYIQYF. CDR3 bases: TGTGCCAGCAGCCGGGGTTCGGGACAGGTATACATTCAGTACTTC.

V gene TRBV27 combines with J gene TRBJ1-5; 9 positions match TRBD1. Losses at the gene ends were 5 bases for V and 7 bases for J; bases not matched to a gene: 9. Germline CDR1 MNHEY, CDR2 SMNVEV (reference sequence). The CDR3 has 15 residues. This chain's CDR3 is CASSEITGGGQPQHF. CDR3 DNA sequence: TGTGCCAGCAGTGAGATAACAGGGGGCGGACAGCCCCAGCATTTT.

This clonotype was picked up many times. The chain carries TRBV12-3 or TRBV12-4 and TRBJ2-7, with D maybe TRBD2 (6 bases). Trimming shortened V by 6 bases and J by 6 bases, and 18 bases separated the two germline ends. This CDR3 is built from 14 residues. The CDR3 DNA reads as TGTGCCAGCAGATTGGGGGACTCCGGCACCGAGCAGTACTTC. Protein sequence: CASRLGDSGTEQYF.

This clonotype was detected ten times or more. The CDR3 DNA reads as TGTGCCAGTAGTATTGAGGGACATATGAACACTGAAGCTTTCTTT. This encodes CASSIEGHMNTEAFF. This chain joins TRBV19 and TRBJ1-1; D is perhaps TRBD1 (6 bases). The germline gives CDR1 LNHDA, CDR2 SQIVND (reference sequence). Between the trimmed V and J ends, which lost 3 bases and 0 bases, there was a span of 11 bases. This CDR3 is 15 amino acids long.

The chain carries TRBV7-8 and TRBJ2-7; D might be TRBD2 (5 bases). The germline V and J ends were trimmed by 0 bases and 7 bases, with 22 bases remaining between them. CDR3 length: 17 residues. Germline-derived CDR1 and CDR2 are SGHVS and FQNEAQ. The CDR3 region has the DNA TGTGCCAGCAGCTTAGCGCGTGTTGGACTCTCTGTGGGTGAGCAGTACTTC. Translating gives CASSLARVGLSVGEQYF.

This clonotype occurred many times. This chain connects TRBV6-2 or TRBV6-3 to TRBJ2-5; D not certain. V lost 6 bases and J 5 bases, leaving 19 bases between the germline ends. The CDR3 is made up of 15 amino acids. Germline V gene lookup returns CDR1 MNHEY and CDR2 SVGEGT. In DNA, the CDR3 is TGTGCCAGCAGATCTACATGGAAATACCGGGAGACCCAGTACTTC. Amino acids: CASRSTWKYRETQYF.

The sample holds many counts of this clonotype. The V and J genes are TRBV6-5 and TRBJ2-7; possibly TRBD1 or TRBD2 for D (5 bases each). The CDR3 totals 14 residues. V was clipped by 0 bases and J by 6 bases, with 12 bases between them. The germline CDR1 and CDR2 sequences are MNHEY and SVGAGI. CDR3 DNA sequence: TGTGCCAGCAGTTACTCGTCAGGGACCGTCGAGCAGTACTTC. Translating it yields CASSYSSGTVEQYF.

The chain carries TRBV5-1 and TRBJ2-7; tentative D call: TRBD1 (5 bases). Trimming removed 0 bases at V and 3 bases at J, with 16 bases between. Per germline, CDR1 SGHRS and CDR2 YFSETQ. The length of the CDR3 is 16 residues. CDR3: CASSLAPSAGNYEQYF. The CDR3 DNA reads TGCGCCAGCAGCTTGGCTCCCTCGGCAGGGAACTACGAGCAGTACTTC. The entire variable domain, with the rest obtained from reference TRBV5-1 and TRBJ2-7, is as follows: KAGVTQTPRYLIKTRGQQVTLSCSPISGHRSVSWYQQTPGQGLQFLFEYFSETQRNKGNFPGRFSGRQFSNSRSEMNVSTLELGDSALYLCASSLAPSAGNYEQYFGPGTRLTVT.

V usage is TRBV12-3 or TRBV12-4 and J usage is TRBJ1-1; the D is unclear. Deletions cut 1 base from V and 5 bases from J, with 17 bases between. CDR3 length: 16 amino acids. CDR3 sequence (DNA): TGTGCCAGCAGTTTAGGGGAGCGGCAGCCAGGTACTGAAGCTTTCTTT. Translating gives CASSLGERQPGTEAFF.

This sequence joins TRBV19 and TRBJ1-3, with 11 positions matching TRBD1. The CDR3 consists of 15 residues. J lost 2 bases, V lost 6 bases, and 3 bases had no gene match. The V gene's germline CDR1 is LNHDA and CDR2 SQIVND (reference sequence). The CDR3 spells CASSTDRGPGNTIYF. The CDR3 nucleotides read TGTGCCAGTAGCACGGACAGGGGGCCTGGAAACACCATATATTTT.

The chain has TRBV20-1 and TRBJ2-7, with a weak D call TRBD2 (5 bases). The CDR3 is 14 residues long. Trimming took 0 bases from V and 4 from J, leaving 13 bases between them. Looked up from germline, CDR1 is DFQATT and CDR2 is SNEGSKA (reference sequence). CDR3 coding DNA: TGCAGTGCTAGAGATATAGGGAGAGAATACGAGCAGTACTTC. It encodes CSARDIGREYEQYF.

This clonotype appeared a few times. The chain couples TRBV19 to TRBJ1-5; D unclear. CDR1 is LNHDA, CDR2 SQIVND, per germline (reference sequence). Trimming pared 3 bases from V and 7 bases from J, leaving 13 bases between. The CDR3 loop spans 14 amino acids. CDR3 amino acids: CASSISGYGQPQHF. The DNA of the CDR3 is TGTGCCAGTAGTATTTCAGGCTATGGGCAGCCCCAGCATTTT.

A few counts support this clonotype. This chain uses TRBV14 with TRBJ1-2; D is unresolved. V was clipped by 1 base and J by 8 bases, with 17 bases between them. The V gene's germline CDR1 is SGHDN and CDR2 FVKESK. The CDR3 is 15 residues long. As DNA, the CDR3 is TGTGCCAGCAGCCAAGGGGGTACTCTCGCCTGGGGCTACACCTTC. It encodes CASSQGGTLAWGYTF.

A word on this clonotype: The junction departs from germline at one end; a sequencing error may be responsible. The gene calls are TRBV12-5 and TRBJ2-2, with D tentatively TRBD2 (5 bases). The CDR3 extends over 14 amino acids. CDR1 LGHNT and CDR2 FRNRAP come from the germline V gene. The CDR3 spells CASFGILNTGDLFF. The CDR3 coding sequence is TGTGCTAGTTTTGGCATACTGAACACCGGGGATCTGTTTTTT. Together with reference TRBV12-5 and TRBJ2-2, the CDR3 gives the full variable domain: DARVTQTPRHKVTEMGQEVTMRCQPILGHNTVFWYRQTMMQGLELLAYFRNRAPLDDSGMPKDRFSAEMPDATLATLKIQPSEPRDSAVYFCASFGILNTGDLFFGEGSRLTVL.

This clonotype appeared many times. The rearrangement uses TRBV28 and TRBJ1-5; TRBD1 agrees at 7 bases. The length of the CDR3 is 16 residues. The germline V gene has CDR1 MDHEN and CDR2 SYDVKM. Germline trimming cut 7 bases from V and 5 bases from J; bases unmatched to any gene: 14. The CDR3 DNA reads as TGTGCCAGCATTCAGGGGGACACAAGGGGGTATCAGCCCCAGCATTTT. Its protein is CASIQGDTRGYQPQHF.

This clonotype showed up just a few times. The V call is TRBV7-6, the J call TRBJ2-2; the match to TRBD1 covers 7 bases. Trimming cost V 5 bases and J 4 bases; bases outside gene matches: 7. Germline lookup yields CDR1 SGHVS and CDR2 FNYEAQ. The CDR3 has 15 residues. For the CDR3, the DNA is TGTGCCAGCAGCCGTAGGGGGCCGGGCACCGGGGAGCTGTTTTTT. It translates to CASSRRGPGTGELFF.

This sequence joins TRBV7-2 and TRBJ2-5; the match to TRBD2 covers 10 bases. From germline, CDR1 is SGHTA and CDR2 FQGNSA. This CDR3 has 16 amino acids. V lost 5 bases, J lost 0 bases, and 6 bases stayed unmatched. As DNA, the CDR3 is TGTGCCAGCAGCCTCGGGACTAGCGCAAACCAAGAGACCCAGTACTTC. This codes for CASSLGTSANQETQYF.

This clonotype appeared many times. The gene calls are TRBV29-1 and TRBJ1-2; no reliable D call. The CDR3 has 12 amino acids. The V gene lost 6 bases and the J gene lost 10 bases, with 18 bases spanning the gap. Germline V gene lookup returns CDR1 SQVTM and CDR2 ANQGSEA. The CDR3 sequence is CSVRPSSADYTF. The CDR3 bases are TGCAGCGTCCGACCCAGTTCAGCGGACTACACCTTC.

This clonotype was detected a few times. One end of the junction varies from germline; a read error may be responsible. This chain uses TRBV13 with TRBJ1-2; D is possibly TRBD1 (6 bases). In germline, CDR1 is PRHDT, CDR2 FYEKMQ (reference sequence). The CDR3 covers 15 residues. The CDR3: CASSLGGGRGYGYTF. CDR3 DNA: TGTGCCAGCAGCCTAGGAGGGGGGCGAGGCTATGGCTACACCTTC.